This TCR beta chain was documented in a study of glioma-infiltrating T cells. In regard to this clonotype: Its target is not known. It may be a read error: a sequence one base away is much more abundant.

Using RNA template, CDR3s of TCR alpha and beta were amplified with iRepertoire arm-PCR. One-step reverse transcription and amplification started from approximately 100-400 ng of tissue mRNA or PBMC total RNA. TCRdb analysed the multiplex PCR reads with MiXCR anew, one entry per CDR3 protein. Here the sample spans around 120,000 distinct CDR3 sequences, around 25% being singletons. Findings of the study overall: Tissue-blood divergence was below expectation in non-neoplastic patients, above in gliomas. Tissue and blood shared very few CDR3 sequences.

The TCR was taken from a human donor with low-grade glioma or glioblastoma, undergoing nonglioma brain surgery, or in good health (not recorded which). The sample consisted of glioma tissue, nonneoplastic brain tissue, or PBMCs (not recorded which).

CDR3 bases: TGTGCCAGCAGCCAAGGGTCCACCAATGGCTACACCTTC. Translated, it gives CASSQGSTNGYTF. The J gene is TRBJ1-2, the V gene TRBV14, with no clear D. V was clipped by 1 base and J by 6 bases, with 9 bases between them. Looked up from germline, CDR1 is SGHDN and CDR2 is FVKESK. CDR3 length equals 13 residues.